The 30 T cell receptor beta chains reported below all come from one sample, sequenced in a study of beta chain features in type 1 diabetes. Study conclusions and caveats: Type 1 diabetes patients had TCRB CDR3s that were shorter (moderately but significantly so) in all four CD4+ subsets.

No antigen is known for these receptors. Every bit of the isolated RNA underwent reverse transcription, so sequencing read expressed TCRB transcripts. The protocol was immunoSEQ multiplex PCR, while the TCRdb copy is restricted to in-frame clones and leaves out a portion. The repertoire has some 350,000 clones, about 13% of them found once; the top ten carry 0.015%. Sequencing was performed on naive CD4+ T cells from blood. The source is a young woman with type 1 diabetes.

This clone was picked up one time. The chain links TRBV5-1 to TRBJ1-2; a possible D gene is TRBD1 (6 bases). This CDR3 has 13 amino acids. With 3 bases removed from V and 8 bases from J, the gap between germline ends came to 14 bases. Germline V gene data show CDR1 as SGHRS and CDR2 as YFSETQ. CDR3 amino acids: CASSSYREQGYTF. CDR3 coding DNA: TGCGCCAGCAGCTCCTACAGGGAACAGGGCTACACCTTC. Full variable domain (outside the CDR3, taken from reference TRBV5-1 and TRBJ1-2): KAGVTQTPRYLIKTRGQQVTLSCSPISGHRSVSWYQQTPGQGLQFLFEYFSETQRNKGNFPGRFSGRQFSNSRSEMNVSTLELGDSALYLCASSSYREQGYTFGSGTRLTVV.

A few counts support this clone. The rearrangement joins TRBV18 to TRBJ1-1; unclear D gene. Germline V gene data show CDR1 as KGHSH and CDR2 as LQKENI. The V end lost 4 bases, the J end lost 1 base, and 7 bases lay between the germline ends. CDR3 length equals 13 residues. CDR3 nucleotides: TGTGCCAGCTCACTTGCAGGGAACACTGAAGCTTTCTTT. This gives the protein CASSLAGNTEAFF.

The chain links TRBV18 to TRBJ2-1; TRBD2 matches at 10 bases. The V segment lost 0 bases and the J segment 7 bases; nucleotides outside the gene matches: 0. The CDR3 is 14 amino acids. Germline CDR1 KGHSH, CDR2 LQKENI. CDR3 DNA sequence: TGTGCCAGCTCACCACCGGGACTAGCGAATGAGCAGTTCTTC. Encoded protein: CASSPPGLANEQFF.

The genes are TRBV5-1 and TRBJ1-1; TRBD1 aligns across 8 bases. The CDR3 covers 15 residues. V lost 4 bases and J lost 2; bases outside the gene matches: 7. Germline V gene sequence: CDR1 SGHRS, CDR2 YFSETQ. The CDR3 protein is CASSVPGQVNTEAFF. DNA for the CDR3: TGCGCCAGCAGCGTTCCGGGACAGGTAAACACTGAAGCTTTCTTT.

This clone turned up a few times. The J gene is TRBJ2-3, the V gene TRBV28; D call uncertain. CDR1 MDHEN and CDR2 SYDVKM come from the germline V gene. V gave up 5 bases and J gave up 2 bases, with 5 bases separating them. This CDR3 region has 12 residues. CDR3 amino acids: CASSPNTDTQYF. Written as DNA, the CDR3 is TGTGCCAGCAGTCCCAACACAGATACGCAGTATTTT. Supplemented by reference TRBV28 and TRBJ2-3, the full variable domain reads DVKVTQSSRYLVKRTGEKVFLECVQDMDHENMFWYRQDPGLGLRLIYFSYDVKMKEKGDIPEGYSVSREKKERFSLILESASTNQTSMYLCASSPNTDTQYFGPGTRLTVL.

The J gene is TRBJ1-1, the V gene TRBV18, with D possibly being TRBD1 (6 bases). There are 14 residues in the CDR3. Germline V lookup: CDR1 KGHSH, CDR2 LQKENI. V was trimmed by 2 bases and J by 5 bases, leaving 12 bases between them. CDR3 loop: CASSPGSGETEAFF. The DNA of the CDR3 is TGTGCCAGCTCACCAGGTTCAGGGGAGACTGAAGCTTTCTTT.

This chain links TRBV7-9 with TRBJ2-5; D may be TRBD2 (5 bases). V lost 2 bases, J lost 5 bases, and 18 bases lay in between. Germline V gives CDR1 SEHNR, CDR2 FQNEAQ (reference sequence). The CDR3 has 16 residues. DNA for the CDR3: TGTGCCAGCAGCTTATTGGCAGGTCTCGGCGGGGAGACCCAGTACTTC. Protein: CASSLLAGLGGETQYF.

In this sample, this clone turned up many times. J is TRBJ2-2 and V is TRBV23-1; possibly TRBD2 for D (5 bases). TRBV23-1 is placed among ORFs of uncertain function. The CDR3 runs 13 residues. The V and J ends lost 8 bases and 3 bases respectively, with 10 bases between them. The DNA for the CDR3 is TGCGCCAGCGGGAGAAGGCACACCGGGGAGCTGTTTTTT. Encoded protein: CASGRRHTGELFF.

In this sample, this clone turned up a few times. The V gene is TRBV15, the J gene TRBJ2-1, with TRBD2 as a possible D gene (5 bases). V was shortened by 5 bases and J by 0 bases, with 11 bases between the two germline ends. The germline V gene has CDR1 LNHNV and CDR2 YYDKDF (reference sequence). The CDR3 runs to 15 residues. In nucleotides, the CDR3 is TGTGCCACCAGCGGACTTTCGAGCTCCTACAATGAGCAGTTCTTC. It specifies CATSGLSSSYNEQFF.

This clone showed up just a few times. V and J are TRBV11-3 and TRBJ2-1; 8 bases match TRBD2. The V and J ends lost 5 bases and 4 bases, in that order; junction bases with no gene match: 7. The germline gives CDR1 SGHNT, CDR2 YENEEA. The CDR3 totals 15 residues. The CDR3 DNA is TGTGCCAGCAGCGTTAACGGGAGGGTTTACAATGAGCAGTTCTTC. Translating it yields CASSVNGRVYNEQFF.

This clone was observed a few times. This chain uses TRBV5-4 with TRBJ1-1; TRBD1 matches 7 bases. CDR3 size: 15 residues. Germline CDR1 reads SGHNT; CDR2 reads YYREEE (reference sequence). The V gene end was trimmed by 5 bases and the J gene end by 2 bases; junction bases not matched to a gene: 9. DNA of the CDR3: TGTGCCAGCAGAATTCTCGGGACAGCTAACACTGAAGCTTTCTTT. Protein sequence: CASRILGTANTEAFF.

This clone was seen a few times. The chain joins TRBV7-3 to TRBJ2-2; tentatively, D is TRBD1 (5 bases). Per germline, CDR1 SGHTA and CDR2 FQGTGA. Trimming pared 2 bases from V and 1 base from J, leaving 11 bases between. The CDR3 is 16 amino acids. CDR3 in amino acids: CASSLGAPRNTGELFF. CDR3 DNA sequence: TGTGCCAGCAGCTTAGGGGCGCCACGGAACACCGGGGAGCTGTTTTTT. Full variable domain (rest looked up from reference TRBV7-3 and TRBJ2-2): GAGVSQTPSNKVTEKGKYVELRCDPISGHTALYWYRQSLGQGPEFLIYFQGTGAADDSGLPNDRFFAVRPEGSVSTLKIQRTERGDSAVYLCASSLGAPRNTGELFFGEGSRLTVL.

This clone has only a few counts. J is TRBJ2-1 and V is TRBV19; TRBD2 matches 10 bases. Unmatched junction bases numbered 10, after V lost 10 bases and J lost 7 bases. There are 14 residues in the CDR3. CDR1 is LNHDA and CDR2 is SQIVND in the germline V gene (reference sequence). Here the CDR3 reads CATGQEREGNEQFF. The CDR3 DNA reads as TGTGCCACCGGGCAGGAGCGGGAGGGGAATGAGCAGTTCTTC.

This clone has more than one count but fewer than ten. V and J are TRBV7-9 and TRBJ2-1; D is possibly TRBD2 (5 bases). Trimming left V 0 bases short and J 8 bases short, with 11 bases between. CDR1 is SEHNR and CDR2 is FQNEAQ in the germline V gene (reference sequence). The CDR3 has 14 residues. The CDR3 DNA reads TGTGCCAGCAGCTTAGCGGGGAGAAGGGATGAGCAGTTCTTC. This codes for CASSLAGRRDEQFF.

This clone turned up a few times. The rearrangement joins TRBV15 to TRBJ2-3; 7 bases map to TRBD2. V shed 1 base and J 5 bases; nucleotides not matched to a gene: 12. Per the germline V gene, CDR1 is LNHNV and CDR2 is YYDKDF (reference sequence). The CDR3 has 17 residues. CDR3: CATSRVRFREGLDTQYF. CDR3 DNA: TGTGCCACCAGCAGAGTCCGATTTAGGGAGGGCTTAGATACGCAGTATTTT.

The chain is built from TRBV2 and TRBJ1-5; 9 nucleotides line up with TRBD1. Germline values: CDR1 SNHLY, CDR2 FYNNEI. Trimming at V came to 4 bases and at J to 8 bases, leaving 15 bases not matched to a gene. The CDR3 has 17 residues. The CDR3, as DNA: TGTGCCAGCAGTGGAGGTTTAGGGACAGGGACCGAAAAGCCCCAGCATTTT. Amino acid sequence: CASSGGLGTGTEKPQHF.

In regard to this clone: Other DNA sequences from this sample encode an identical CDR3 as well. The chain carries TRBV18 and TRBJ2-7; perhaps TRBD2 as D (6 bases). The germline V and J ends were trimmed by 3 bases and 3 bases, with 9 bases remaining between them. The CDR3 totals 13 residues. Per germline, CDR1 KGHSH and CDR2 LQKENI. The chain's CDR3 is CASSPGLSYEQYV. CDR3 DNA: TGTGCCAGCTCACCGGGACTGAGCTACGAGCAGTACGTC.

Only a few counts were recorded for this clone. The chain is built from TRBV10-3 and TRBJ1-1; TRBD1 aligns across 9 bases. The V and J ends lost 0 bases and 5 bases, in that order; junction bases with no gene match: 4. Germline CDR1 reads ENHRY; CDR2 reads SYGVKD. This CDR3 has 15 amino acids. The CDR3 reads CAISESGQGWTEAFF. The CDR3 DNA follows: TGTGCCATCAGTGAGTCGGGACAGGGTTGGACTGAAGCTTTCTTT.

CDR3 region: CASSALIGGNTEAFF. CDR3 nucleotide sequence: TGTGCCAGCAGTGCCCTAATCGGGGGGAACACTGAAGCTTTCTTT. The chain carries TRBV2 and TRBJ1-1; perhaps TRBD1 as D (5 bases). The germline CDR1 and CDR2 sequences are SNHLY and FYNNEI. The CDR3 has 15 residues. The V end was cut by 4 bases, the J end by 1 base, with 13 bases between.

The V gene is TRBV30, the J gene TRBJ2-1, with 7 bases identical to TRBD2. Germline assignment: CDR1 GTSNPN and CDR2 SVGIG (reference sequence). The CDR3 is 14 residues long. V trimming: 3 bases; J trimming: 3 bases; junction bases outside the gene matches: 5. This CDR3 reads CAWRGGGSYNEQFF. The CDR3 bases are TGTGCCTGGAGAGGCGGCGGGAGCTACAATGAGCAGTTCTTC.

This clone was picked up a small number of times. This chain links TRBV7-2 with TRBJ2-5; 7 bases line up with TRBD1. Germline V CDR1 and CDR2: SGHTA, FQGNSA. The length of the CDR3 is 14 residues. The ends lost 5 bases at V and 1 base at J; junction bases unmatched: 4. CDR3 nucleotide sequence: TGTGCCAGCAGCACTGACAGGGTCCAAGAGACCCAGTACTTC. Its protein is CASSTDRVQETQYF.

The CDR3 protein is CASSLEGNPGDRDRITQYF. Written as DNA, the CDR3 is TGTGCCAGCAGCTTAGAAGGAAACCCGGGCGACAGGGACAGAATAACGCAGTATTTT. This sequence joins TRBV7-9 and TRBJ2-3; 7 bases align to TRBD1. CDR3 length equals 19 residues. The ends lost 1 base at V and 9 bases at J; junction bases unmatched: 22. From germline, CDR1 is SEHNR and CDR2 FQNEAQ (reference sequence). Full variable domain (remainder filled in from reference TRBV7-9 and TRBJ2-3): DTGVSQNPRHKITKRGQNVTFRCDPISEHNRLYWYRQTLGQGPEFLTYFQNEAQLEKSRLLSDRFSAERPKGSFSTLEIQRTEQGDSAMYLCASSLEGNPGDRDRITQYFGPGTRLTVL.

V gene TRBV7-3 combines with J gene TRBJ2-1; TRBD2 agrees at 7 bases. Germline CDR1 and CDR2: SGHTA and FQGTGA. CDR3 length: 17 amino acids. V lost 5 bases and J lost 5; bases outside the gene matches: 15. CDR3 in amino acids: CASSRLAPRQIDNEQFF. CDR3 DNA sequence: TGTGCCAGCAGCCGACTAGCTCCCCGTCAGATTGACAATGAGCAGTTCTTC. The full variable domain, completed using reference TRBV7-3 and TRBJ2-1, is GAGVSQTPSNKVTEKGKYVELRCDPISGHTALYWYRQSLGQGPEFLIYFQGTGAADDSGLPNDRFFAVRPEGSVSTLKIQRTERGDSAVYLCASSRLAPRQIDNEQFFGPGTRLTVL.

This chain connects TRBV19 to TRBJ1-5, with unresolved D. The CDR3 is made up of 12 amino acids. Germline lookup yields CDR1 LNHDA and CDR2 SQIVND (reference sequence). Trimming took off 6 bases at V and 5 bases at J, with 8 bases between the two ends. DNA of the CDR3: TGTGCCAGTAGCGGTTTGTATCAGCCCCAGCATTTT. This encodes CASSGLYQPQHF.

In this sample, this clone turned up a few times. The CDR3 sequence: CASSPRTGGNEQFF. The CDR3 DNA reads as TGTGCCAGCAGCCCCCGGACAGGGGGAAATGAGCAGTTCTTC. The chain recombines TRBV4-2 with TRBJ2-1; 10 bases line up with TRBD1. The CDR3 length is 14 residues. Germline CDR1 and CDR2: LGHNA and YNFKEQ. Trimming took 4 bases from V and 7 from J; bases not matched to a gene: 4.

This clone turned up a few times. V usage is TRBV7-3 and J usage is TRBJ2-4; D is possibly TRBD2 (6 bases). This CDR3 has 13 residues. Per germline, CDR1 SGHTA and CDR2 FQGTGA. Trimming left V 2 bases short and J 8 bases short, with 10 bases between. CDR3 sequence: CASSLRGMDIQYF. Here the CDR3 DNA reads TGTGCCAGCAGCTTACGGGGGATGGACATTCAGTACTTC.

This chain uses TRBV9 with TRBJ2-1, with TRBD2 identical over 12 bases. J gave up 6 bases and V 2 bases, and 6 bases lay outside the gene matches. Looked up from germline, CDR1 is SGDLS and CDR2 is YYNGEE. The CDR3 totals 16 residues. CDR3 nucleotide sequence: TGTGCCAGCAGCGTTGGACTAGCGGGGAGAAGCAATGAGCAGTTCTTC. Residues: CASSVGLAGRSNEQFF.

V usage is TRBV29-1 and J usage is TRBJ1-2; D is possibly TRBD1 (5 bases). Germline CDR1 SQVTM, CDR2 ANQGSEA. This CDR3 region has 11 residues. Trimming removed 3 bases from V and 4 bases from J, with 6 bases in between. The CDR3: CSVDQGYGYTF. CDR3 bases: TGCAGCGTTGATCAGGGCTATGGCTACACCTTC. The full variable domain, in which reference TRBV29-1 and TRBJ1-2 provide the parts outside the CDR3, is SAVISQKPSRDICQRGTSLTIQCQVDSQVTMMFWYRQQPGQSLTLIATANQGSEATYESGFVIDKFPISRPNLTFSTLTVSNMSPEDSSIYLCSVDQGYGYTFGSGTRLTVV.

The table lists this clone with a few counts. The chain couples TRBV29-1 to TRBJ1-1; possibly TRBD1 for D (5 bases). Germline V gene sequence: CDR1 SQVTM, CDR2 ANQGSEA. Trimming stripped 1 base from V and 1 base from J, with 7 bases between. This CDR3 is built from 13 residues. The DNA for the CDR3 is TGCAGCGTTGAAGGACAGCCGAACACTGAAGCTTTCTTT. Translated, it gives CSVEGQPNTEAFF.

A few counts support this clone. The chain uses TRBV29-1 and TRBJ1-3; unclear D gene. The germline gives CDR1 SQVTM, CDR2 ANQGSEA. The CDR3 length is 12 residues. Between the trimmed V and J ends, which lost 6 bases and 0 bases, there was a span of 6 bases. CDR3 sequence reads: CSVTFSGNTIYF. The CDR3 coding sequence is TGCAGCGTGACTTTCTCTGGAAACACCATATATTTT.